What follows are 24 T cell receptor beta chains derived from one specimen sequenced in a study of regulatory T cells in long-lasting Graves disease. Assembly of TCR beta libraries relied on iRepertoire HTBI primers together with Arm-PCR of CDR3 regions. TCRdb ran MiXCR on the multiplex PCR reads and lists one entry per CDR3 protein. The sample carries roughly 610,000 distinct CDR3 sequences, 15% to 20% recorded once. Time point given: newly diagnosed GD, antithyroid drugs for less than 3 months. TCR sequences were obtained from RNA taken from PBMCs. The sample was also reused in another study, on T cells in Graves' hyperthyroidism and ophthalmopathy.

The sample in question was peripheral blood mononuclear cells (PBMCs), obtained at new diagnosis, from a patient treated with antithyroid drugs. Receptor source: a man aged 18 to 30 with Graves disease.

This clonotype was observed at least ten times. The CDR3 region is CASELREYNEQFF. CDR3 in DNA: TGTGCCAGCGAACTGAGGGAGTACAATGAGCAGTTCTTC. This chain joins TRBV6-1 and TRBJ2-1; possible D gene TRBD2, 5 bases. The CDR3 is 13 amino acids. CDR1 is MNHNS, CDR2 SASEGT, per germline. The ends were cut back, 8 bases at V and 4 bases at J, with 12 bases in the middle.

In this sample, this clonotype turned up a few times. The rearrangement uses TRBV27 and TRBJ1-1, with unresolved D. Germline lookup yields CDR1 MNHEY and CDR2 SMNVEV (reference sequence). Trimming took off 5 bases at V and 0 bases at J, with 19 bases between the two ends. The CDR3 loop spans 17 amino acids. CDR3 amino acids: CASSPTPLYELNTEAFF. CDR3 nucleotide sequence: TGTGCCAGCAGTCCTACCCCCCTATACGAACTGAACACTGAAGCTTTCTTT.

The chain recombines TRBV6-2 or TRBV6-3 with TRBJ2-3, with TRBD2 identical over 13 bases. V trimming: 2 bases; J trimming: 6 bases; junction bases outside the gene matches: 11. This CDR3 has 18 amino acids. Germline CDR1 is MNHEY and CDR2 is SVGEGT. The CDR3 sequence is CASSYTGLAGSNSDTQYF. CDR3 coding DNA: TGTGCCAGCAGTTACACGGGACTAGCGGGATCCAACTCGGATACGCAGTATTTT.

This chain uses TRBV28 with TRBJ1-6; 8 nucleotides line up with TRBD1. With V trimmed by 6 bases and J by 0 bases, 13 bases remained unmatched. This CDR3 is 19 amino acids long. Germline assignment: CDR1 MDHEN and CDR2 SYDVKM. This CDR3 reads CASSQDQGARNSYNSPLHF. The CDR3 region has the DNA TGTGCCAGCAGCCAAGACCAGGGGGCGAGGAACTCCTATAATTCACCCCTCCACTTT.

This clonotype was observed many times. The chain joins TRBV28 to TRBJ2-7; 7 bases are a match to TRBD1. The CDR3 loop spans 14 amino acids. Germline CDR1 is MDHEN and CDR2 is SYDVKM. V shed 5 bases, J shed 6 bases, and the junction held 10 bases outside the gene matches. CDR3 in amino acids: CASSPDRDRFEQYF. CDR3 in DNA: TGTGCCAGCAGTCCCGACAGGGACCGATTCGAGCAGTACTTC.

This clonotype appeared many times. The chain has TRBV7-2 and TRBJ1-2; unclear D gene. Germline V gene data show CDR1 as SGHTA and CDR2 as FQGNSA. Trimming cost V 0 bases and J 0 bases, with 5 bases left between them. CDR3 length: 14 amino acids. The CDR3, as DNA: TGTGCCAGCAGCTTAGCAACCCCTAACTATGGCTACACCTTC. Translation: CASSLATPNYGYTF.

This clonotype was counted ten times or more. The V gene is TRBV12-3 or TRBV12-4, the J gene TRBJ2-3; D gene unclear. The CDR3 spans 14 residues. V was shortened by 7 bases and J by 1 base, with 12 bases between the two germline ends. This CDR3 reads CASTAALRTDTQYF. CDR3 nucleotide sequence: TGTGCCAGCACCGCTGCTCTACGCACAGATACGCAGTATTTT.

The gene calls are TRBV20-1 and TRBJ2-2, with 9 positions matching TRBD2. The V segment lost 4 bases and the J segment 2 bases; nucleotides outside the gene matches: 8. Germline V CDR1 and CDR2: DFQATT, SNEGSKA (reference sequence). This CDR3 spans 16 amino acids. CDR3 sequence reads: CSATSPSGINTGELFF. DNA for the CDR3: TGCAGTGCTACGTCGCCTAGCGGGATTAACACCGGGGAGCTGTTTTTT.

The V call is TRBV19, the J call TRBJ2-7; 7 bases map to TRBD1. The CDR3 spans 15 residues. V shed 6 bases, J shed 2 bases, and the junction held 10 bases outside the gene matches. Germline loops: CDR1 LNHDA, CDR2 SQIVND (reference sequence). For the CDR3, the DNA is TGTGCCAGTAGCGGGCCGACAGGGATCCCCTACGAGCAGTACTTC. Translation: CASSGPTGIPYEQYF.

At least ten counts were recorded for this clonotype. The V call is TRBV11-2, the J call TRBJ1-5; D is perhaps TRBD1 (6 bases). The V gene lost 3 bases and the J gene lost 5 bases, with 11 bases spanning the gap. CDR1 is SGHAT, CDR2 FQNNGV, per germline. The length of the CDR3 is 14 residues. The CDR3 loop reads CASSFSGVHQPQHF. CDR3 sequence (DNA): TGTGCCAGCAGCTTCTCAGGGGTCCATCAGCCCCAGCATTTT.

The chain recombines TRBV7-9 with TRBJ2-1; 8 nucleotides line up with TRBD2. The CDR3 contains 15 residues. The ends lost 6 bases at V and 0 bases at J; junction bases unmatched: 4. CDR1 and CDR2 (germline): SEHNR, FQNEAQ (reference sequence). CDR3 protein: CASSKGLVSYNEQFF. DNA of the CDR3: TGTGCCAGCAGTAAGGGACTAGTCTCCTACAATGAGCAGTTCTTC.

This clonotype was picked up many times. V usage is TRBV6-9 and J usage is TRBJ2-5; 10 bases agree with TRBD1. Germline V gene sequence: CDR1 MNHGY, CDR2 SVAAGI. The V gene end was trimmed by 3 bases and the J gene end by 5 bases; junction bases not matched to a gene: 3. There are 14 residues in the CDR3. The CDR3 bases are TGTGCCAGCAGTTACCAGACAGGGGGCGAGACCCAGTACTTC. Its protein product is CASSYQTGGETQYF.

The chain is built from TRBV4-2 and TRBJ2-7; maybe TRBD2 (6 bases). Trimming cost V 7 bases and J 5 bases, with 21 bases left between them. The germline CDR1 and CDR2 sequences are LGHNA and YNFKEQ. The CDR3 runs to 15 residues. CDR3 nucleotide sequence: TGTGCCAGCACTCGAGAACTAGCAGGAACTAACGAGCAGTACTTC. This encodes CASTRELAGTNEQYF.

The V call is TRBV4-1, the J call TRBJ1-2; D is undetermined. Deletions cut 0 bases from V and 1 base from J, with 15 bases between. CDR1 and CDR2 from the germline V gene are MGHRA and YSYEKL. The CDR3 runs 17 residues. Here the CDR3 DNA reads TGCGCCAGCAGCCAAGATCCTCTGGGCCTTAATAACTATGGCTACACCTTC. Translating it yields CASSQDPLGLNNYGYTF.

The chain links TRBV28 to TRBJ2-5; 11 bases agree with TRBD2. J lost 0 bases, V lost 3 bases, and 15 bases had no gene match. Per the germline V gene, CDR1 is MDHEN and CDR2 is SYDVKM. This CDR3 has 20 residues. As DNA, the CDR3 is TGTGCCAGCAGTTTTCCTACTAGCGGGAGAGGGGTGTTGTACCAAGAGACCCAGTACTTC. Its translation is CASSFPTSGRGVLYQETQYF.

The rearrangement joins TRBV20-1 to TRBJ2-7, with 8 bases lining up with TRBD2. The V gene's germline CDR1 is DFQATT and CDR2 SNEGSKA (reference sequence). The CDR3 contains 15 residues. Trimming removed 5 bases from V and 3 bases from J; junction bases left unmatched: 12. The chain's CDR3 is CSASRFSGNVYEQYF. As DNA, the CDR3 is TGCAGTGCTTCACGTTTTAGCGGGAATGTCTACGAGCAGTACTTC.

The genes are TRBV30 and TRBJ1-5; D is unresolved. V was cut by 7 bases and J by 1 base, with 11 bases left in between. The CDR3 spans 13 residues. The germline gives CDR1 GTSNPN, CDR2 SVGIG (reference sequence). CDR3 sequence: CAFRGRSNQPQHF. CDR3 sequence (DNA): TGTGCCTTTAGAGGGAGAAGCAATCAGCCCCAGCATTTT.

In its sample, this clonotype was seen once. The chain employs TRBV20-1 and TRBJ2-1; D is unresolved. The germline CDR1 and CDR2 sequences are DFQATT and SNEGSKA (reference sequence). The CDR3 covers 12 residues. In nucleotides, the CDR3 is TGCATTTGGGGTCGAGAGAGGAATGAGCAGTTCTTC. Protein product: CIWGRERNEQFF.

This clonotype was seen more than once but under ten times. The chain uses TRBV12-3 or TRBV12-4 and TRBJ2-1, with D possibly being TRBD2 (7 bases). Trimming took off 4 bases at V and 7 bases at J, with 14 bases between the two ends. This CDR3 has 14 amino acids. The CDR3 DNA is TGTGCCAGCAGTTACCGGGGGCGGGGGAATGAGCAGTTCTTC. Its translation is CASSYRGRGNEQFF.

This sequence joins TRBV6-1 and TRBJ2-6, with D tentatively TRBD1 (6 bases). The V end lost 7 bases, the J end lost 4 bases, and 20 bases lay between the germline ends. Germline loops: CDR1 MNHNS, CDR2 SASEGT. The CDR3 is made up of 17 amino acids. The CDR3 DNA reads TGTGCCAGCAAAAAACGGGGACAAAATGCCGGGGCCAACGTCCTGACTTTC. Translating gives CASKKRGQNAGANVLTF.

A remark on this clonotype: A read error may be the cause here, since a much bigger clone is one base away. V usage is TRBV5-1 and J usage is TRBJ2-1; D is undetermined. Between the trimmed V and J ends, which lost 0 bases and 8 bases, there was a span of 3 bases. The CDR3 length is 11 residues. Germline CDR1 is SGHRS and CDR2 is YFSETQ. Here the CDR3 reads CASSLEDEQFF. The CDR3, as DNA: TGCGCCAGCAGCTTGGAGGATGAGCAGTTCTTC. The full variable domain, rest sourced from reference TRBV5-1 and TRBJ2-1, is KAGVTQTPRYLIKTRGQQVTLSCSPISGHRSVSWYQQTPGQGLQFLFEYFSETQRNKGNFPGRFSGRQFSNSRSEMNVSTLELGDSALYLCASSLEDEQFFGPGTRLTVL.

This clonotype was detected many times. This chain uses TRBV28 with TRBJ1-4; D is ambiguous. The length of the CDR3 is 16 residues. Germline V lookup: CDR1 MDHEN, CDR2 SYDVKM. Trimming cost V 6 bases and J 7 bases, with 21 bases left between them. Here the CDR3 DNA reads TGTGCCAGCAGACCTACTCAGCGAGGAGGATTTGAAAAACTGTTTTTT. Protein sequence: CASRPTQRGGFEKLFF.

This clonotype was found a few times. The V gene is TRBV30, the J gene TRBJ1-2, with D possibly matching TRBD1 (6 bases). The CDR3 sequence is 16 residues long. The V gene's germline CDR1 is GTSNPN and CDR2 SVGIG (reference sequence). The germline V and J ends were trimmed by 0 bases and 0 bases, with 14 bases remaining between them. CDR3 nucleotide sequence: TGTGCCTGGAGTGTACTGGAAGGGGGGCCTAACTATGGCTACACCTTC. This sequence encodes CAWSVLEGGPNYGYTF.

This clonotype has a count of ten or more. The CDR3 loop is CASSPYSLDSYEQYF. CDR3 DNA: TGTGCCAGCAGCCCCTACTCCCTGGACAGCTACGAGCAGTACTTC. The J gene is TRBJ2-7, the V gene TRBV11-2, with D possibly TRBD1 on 6 matching bases. The CDR3 runs to 15 residues. Deletions cut 5 bases from V and 3 bases from J, with 17 bases between. In germline, CDR1 is SGHAT, CDR2 FQNNGV.